The 2 T cell receptor beta chains in this list originate from one sample, sequenced in a study of OX40 agonist ivuxolimab in advanced cancers. Produced via immunoSEQ multiplex PCR; TCRdb's table is partial and in-frame only. The sample records roughly 110,000 clones, 75% to 95% being singletons. This specimen was CD4+ or CD8+ T cells sorted from blood, taken in a trial of the OX40 agonist ivuxolimab. All receptors derive from an adult with an advanced solid tumor such as melanoma, head and neck, liver or kidney cancer.

V is TRBV19 and J is TRBJ1-3; unclear D gene. The CDR3 runs 13 residues. CDR1 and CDR2 from the germline V gene are LNHDA and SQIVND (reference sequence). V was pared by 5 bases and J by 4 bases, with 9 bases between. The CDR3 loop reads CASSPDGGNTIYF. For the CDR3, the DNA is TGTGCCAGTAGTCCCGACGGGGGAAACACCATATATTTT.

The rearrangement joins TRBV30 to TRBJ2-4; D not resolved. The CDR3 has 14 amino acids. From germline, CDR1 is GTSNPN and CDR2 SVGIG (reference sequence). Trimming removed 1 base from V and 0 bases from J, with 7 bases in between. CDR3 region: CAWSDSLAKNIQYF. In nucleotides, the CDR3 is TGTGCCTGGAGTGACTCTCTAGCCAAAAACATTCAGTACTTC. Full variable domain (outside the CDR3, taken from reference TRBV30 and TRBJ2-4): SQTIHQWPATLVQPVGSPLSLECTVEGTSNPNLYWYRQAAGRGLQLLFYSVGIGQISSEVPQNLSASRPQDRQFILSSKKLLLSDSGFYLCAWSDSLAKNIQYFGAGTRLSVL.